Presented here are 18 T cell receptor beta chains from one specimen sequenced in a study of sequential checkpoint blockade in melanoma. Assay used: immunoSEQ multiplex PCR; TCRdb lists only in-frame clones, some missing. The table has 5,000 to 7,500 clones, around half seen once. The treatment denotes: randomized to nivolumab then ipilimumab (arm A) or the reverse (arm B). The specimen was CD8+ T cells sorted from blood (inferred from file names), collected from a patient given nivolumab and ipilimumab in sequence. The receptors originated from a human donor with melanoma.

This clone was counted a few times. As DNA, the CDR3 is TGCGCCAGCAGCCAGTCGCTACGGGACTCTCAGTTCTTC. Translation: CASSQSLRDSQFF. This chain connects TRBV4-1 to TRBJ2-1, with D possibly TRBD2 on 6 matching bases. The CDR3 runs 13 residues. CDR1 is MGHRA and CDR2 is YSYEKL in the germline V gene. Trimming left V 3 bases short and J 13 bases short, with 16 bases between.

Sample share makes this clone medium-sized (0.01 to 0.1%). CDR3: CASSLVDEKLFF. In nucleotides, the CDR3 is TGTGCCAGTAGTCTAGTCGATGAAAAACTGTTTTTT. The chain carries TRBV19 and TRBJ1-4; D remains unclear. The CDR3 extends over 12 amino acids. Deletions cut 5 bases from V and 6 bases from J, with 7 bases between. Germline V gene lookup returns CDR1 LNHDA and CDR2 SQIVND (reference sequence).

The chain links TRBV6-1 to TRBJ2-1, with 7 bases aligning to TRBD1. The germline gives CDR1 MNHNS, CDR2 SASEGT. CDR3 length: 14 amino acids. Losses at the gene ends were 6 bases for V and 4 bases for J; bases not matched to a gene: 6. The CDR3 sequence: CASSYGTVYNEQFF. DNA for the CDR3: TGTGCCAGCAGCTACGGGACAGTTTACAATGAGCAGTTCTTC.

The V and J genes are TRBV4-3 and TRBJ1-2, with 7 bases identical to TRBD1. V shed 0 bases, J shed 7 bases, and the junction held 11 bases outside the gene matches. The CDR3 covers 16 residues. Per the germline V gene, CDR1 is LGHNA and CDR2 is YSLEER. The CDR3 loop reads CASSQDSGAAGGGYTF. DNA for the CDR3: TGCGCCAGCAGCCAAGATAGTGGTGCGGCAGGGGGTGGCTACACCTTC.

The chain recombines TRBV6-1 with TRBJ1-4, with 10 bases identical to TRBD1. This CDR3 has 14 residues. Germline assignment: CDR1 MNHNS and CDR2 SASEGT. J gave up 8 bases and V 3 bases, and 3 bases lay outside the gene matches. The CDR3 sequence: CASSDGQGVEKLFF. CDR3 DNA sequence: TGTGCCAGCAGTGACGGACAGGGGGTCGAAAAACTGTTTTTT.

This clone has just a few counts. V gene TRBV9 combines with J gene TRBJ2-5, with D perhaps matching TRBD2 (6 bases). The CDR3 extends over 14 amino acids. Germline values: CDR1 SGDLS, CDR2 YYNGEE. Trimming took off 0 bases at V and 6 bases at J, with 12 bases between the two ends. Here the CDR3 reads CASSVGPGRKTQYF. The CDR3 nucleotides are TGTGCCAGCAGCGTAGGCCCAGGGAGGAAGACCCAGTACTTC.

V is TRBV4-3 and J is TRBJ2-1; a possible D gene is TRBD1 (5 bases). The CDR3 loop spans 15 amino acids. Germline V CDR1 and CDR2: LGHNA, YSLEER. The V and J ends lost 3 bases and 3 bases respectively, with 12 bases between them. The CDR3 spells CASSHLPDSYNEQFF. The CDR3 DNA reads as TGCGCCAGCAGCCATCTTCCCGACAGCTACAATGAGCAGTTCTTC.

The J gene is TRBJ1-4, the V gene TRBV2; possibly TRBD1 for D (6 bases). Germline loops: CDR1 SNHLY, CDR2 FYNNEI. The CDR3 is made up of 18 amino acids. Trimming removed 2 bases from V and 2 bases from J, with 18 bases in between. This chain's CDR3 is CASSEFPGAHGTNEKLFF. The CDR3 DNA is TGTGCCAGCAGTGAATTTCCAGGGGCCCATGGGACTAATGAAAAACTGTTTTTT.

V and J are TRBV9 and TRBJ1-4; 7 nucleotides align to TRBD1. The V and J ends lost 3 bases and 7 bases, in that order; junction bases with no gene match: 6. Germline CDR1 is SGDLS and CDR2 is YYNGEE. The CDR3 is 14 amino acids. CDR3 protein: CASSGGGRAEKLFF. CDR3 nucleotides: TGTGCCAGCAGCGGAGGGGGCAGGGCTGAAAAACTGTTTTTT.

The V and J genes are TRBV9 and TRBJ2-5; 12 bases align to TRBD1. The J call is in doubt because the DNA end fits TRBJ2-7 better. Germline V CDR1 and CDR2: SGDLS, YYNGEE. The CDR3 runs to 15 residues. The CDR3 here is CASSVGGTGGNEQYF. The CDR3 bases are TGTGCCAGCAGCGTAGGAGGGACAGGGGGCAACGAGCAGTACTTC.

In its sample, this clone was seen a few times. V usage is TRBV4-1 and J usage is TRBJ2-1; TRBD2 matches 8 bases. Trimming at V came to 3 bases and at J to 7 bases, leaving 17 bases not matched to a gene. The CDR3 contains 18 residues. Per germline, CDR1 MGHRA and CDR2 YSYEKL. This chain's CDR3 is CASSHPLSGGGPLNEQFF. CDR3 nucleotide sequence: TGCGCCAGCAGCCACCCTCTTTCCGGGGGGGGCCCCTTAAATGAGCAGTTCTTC.

The gene calls are TRBV9 and TRBJ2-3; 11 nucleotides align to TRBD2. This CDR3 has 18 residues. V lost 0 bases and J lost 2; bases outside the gene matches: 8. The germline V gene encodes CDR1 SGDLS and CDR2 YYNGEE. The CDR3 sequence is CASSVEGTSGSYTDTQYF. CDR3 nucleotide sequence: TGTGCCAGCAGCGTAGAGGGGACTAGCGGTTCTTACACAGATACGCAGTATTTT.

In its sample, this clone was seen a few times. The J gene is TRBJ2-7, the V gene TRBV27; 11 nucleotides agree with TRBD2. The CDR3 sequence is 15 residues long. The germline gives CDR1 MNHEY, CDR2 SMNVEV (reference sequence). After removal of 5 bases from V and 2 bases from J, the junction contained 5 bases not matched to a gene. CDR3 sequence reads: CASSPLAGGAYEQYF. The CDR3 nucleotides read TGTGCCAGCAGTCCCTTAGCGGGAGGGGCCTACGAGCAGTACTTC.

This clone has a handful of counts. The rearrangement uses TRBV11-1 and TRBJ2-7; D may be TRBD1 (5 bases). V lost 5 bases to trimming and J lost 5 bases, with 13 bases between them. CDR1 and CDR2 from the germline V gene are SGHAT and FQDESV (reference sequence). The length of the CDR3 is 13 residues. The CDR3, as DNA: TGTGCCAGCAGCCCCGGGTGGGGCAACGAGCAGTACTTC. It is translated as CASSPGWGNEQYF.

This clone is categorized as hyperexpanded (1% or more). Other DNA sequences in this specimen translate into the identical CDR3. V and J are TRBV28 and TRBJ2-7; 8 positions agree with TRBD1. Germline CDR1 MDHEN, CDR2 SYDVKM. The junction had 7 bases not matched to a gene; V was cut back by 6 bases and J by 0 bases. The CDR3 consists of 15 residues. The CDR3 region has the DNA TGTGCCAGCAGACAGGACAGGGCGAGCTCCTACGAGCAGTACTTC. It specifies CASRQDRASSYEQYF.

Concerning this clone: A read error is likely here: a far larger clone is one base away. Other nucleotide sequences from this sample produce the same CDR3. The chain couples TRBV6-5 to TRBJ2-1, with a possible D match to TRBD2 (6 bases). The CDR3 is 16 residues long. Deletions cut 0 bases from V and 0 bases from J, with 9 bases between. Germline CDR1 is MNHEY and CDR2 is SVGAGI. The DNA of the CDR3 is TGTGCCAGCAGTTACTCCGGGGGTTCCTCCTACAATGAGCAGTTCTTC. The encoded protein is CASSYSGGSSYNEQFF.

This rearrangement joins TRBV25-1 to TRBJ1-1; possibly TRBD1 for D (5 bases). With 3 bases removed from V and 4 bases from J, the gap between germline ends came to 9 bases. Germline V gene sequence: CDR1 MGHDK, CDR2 SYGVNS. The CDR3 consists of 13 residues. This chain's CDR3 is CASSEGGGTEAFF. The DNA for the CDR3 is TGTGCCAGCAGTGAGGGGGGGGGCACTGAAGCTTTCTTT.

This sequence joins TRBV7-9 and TRBJ2-1, with 12 bases aligning to TRBD2. Germline V CDR1 and CDR2: SEHNR, FQNEAQ (reference sequence). The V gene end was trimmed by 5 bases and the J gene end by 0 bases; junction bases not matched to a gene: 8. The CDR3 is 18 residues long. CDR3 bases: TGTGCCAGCAGCCCCATCCTAGCGGGGGGGAGCTCCTACAATGAGCAGTTCTTC. This codes for CASSPILAGGSSYNEQFF.